Included here is one T cell receptor beta chain sequence, with context. Assay used: immunoSEQ multiplex PCR; TCRdb lists only in-frame clones, some missing. The sample consists of over 95,000 clones, approximately 80% of them appearing once. CDR3 size: 14 residues. V dropped 0 bases and J dropped 3 bases, with 5 bases sitting between them. Germline assignment: CDR1 PRHDT and CDR2 FYEKMQ (reference sequence). This sample is drawn from a study of OX40 agonist ivuxolimab in advanced cancers. Study details: Patients were infused with ivuxolimab every 2 weeks at 0.01 to 10 mg/kg. Partial responses were seen in three patients, one with hepatocellular carcinoma and two with cutaneous melanoma.

The chain is built from TRBV13 and TRBJ1-4; D unclear. This TCR was sampled from an adult with an advanced solid tumor such as melanoma, head and neck, liver or kidney cancer. Specimen: CD4+ or CD8+ T cells sorted from blood, collected in a trial of the OX40 agonist ivuxolimab. CDR3 bases: TGTGCCAGCAGCTTAGGGCAGCCTAATGAAAAACTGTTTTTT. Translated, it gives CASSLGQPNEKLFF.